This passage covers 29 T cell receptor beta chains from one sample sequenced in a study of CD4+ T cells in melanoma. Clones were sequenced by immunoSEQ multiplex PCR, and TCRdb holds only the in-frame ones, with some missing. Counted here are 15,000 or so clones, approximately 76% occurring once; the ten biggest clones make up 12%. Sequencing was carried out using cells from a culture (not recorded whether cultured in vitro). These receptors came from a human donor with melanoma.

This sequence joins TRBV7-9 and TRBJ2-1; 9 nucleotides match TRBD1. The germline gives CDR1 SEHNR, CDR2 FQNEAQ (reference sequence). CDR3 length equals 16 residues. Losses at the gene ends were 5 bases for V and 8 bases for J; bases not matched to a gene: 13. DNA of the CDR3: TGTGCCAGCAGCGCGGCTCCGGGACAGGGTTCGGATGAGCAGTTCTTC. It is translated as CASSAAPGQGSDEQFF.

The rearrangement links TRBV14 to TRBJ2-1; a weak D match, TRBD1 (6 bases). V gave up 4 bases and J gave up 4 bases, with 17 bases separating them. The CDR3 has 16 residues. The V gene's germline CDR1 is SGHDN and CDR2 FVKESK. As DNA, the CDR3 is TGTGCCAGCAGCCCCGACAGGTTTCGACCTTACAATGAGCAGTTCTTC. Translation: CASSPDRFRPYNEQFF.

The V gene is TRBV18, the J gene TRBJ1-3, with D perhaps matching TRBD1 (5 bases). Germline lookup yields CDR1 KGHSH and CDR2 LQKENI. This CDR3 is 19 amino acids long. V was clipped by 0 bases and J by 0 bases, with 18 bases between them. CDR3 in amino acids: CASSPPNRFSLVSGNTIYF. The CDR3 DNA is TGTGCCAGCTCACCACCAAACAGGTTCTCCCTTGTCTCTGGAAACACCATATATTTT.

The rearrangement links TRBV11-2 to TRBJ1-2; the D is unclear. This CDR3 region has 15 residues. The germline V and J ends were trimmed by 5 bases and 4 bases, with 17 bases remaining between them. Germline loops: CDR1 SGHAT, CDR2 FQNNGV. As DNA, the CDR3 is TGTGCCAGCAGCCCGACGACGACCACAGCCTATGGCTACACCTTC. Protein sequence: CASSPTTTTAYGYTF.

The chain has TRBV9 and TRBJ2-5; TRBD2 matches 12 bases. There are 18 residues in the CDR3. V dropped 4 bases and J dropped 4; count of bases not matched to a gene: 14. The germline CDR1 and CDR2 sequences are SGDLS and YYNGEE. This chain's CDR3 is CASSYGTSGPLLLETQYF. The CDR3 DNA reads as TGTGCCAGCAGCTATGGGACTAGCGGGCCCCTCCTCCTAGAGACCCAGTACTTC.

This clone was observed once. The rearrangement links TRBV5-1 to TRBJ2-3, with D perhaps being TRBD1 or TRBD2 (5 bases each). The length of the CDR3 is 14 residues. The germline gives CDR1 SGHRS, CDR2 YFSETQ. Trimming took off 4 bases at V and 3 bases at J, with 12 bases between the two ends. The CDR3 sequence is CASSPGTGTDTQYF. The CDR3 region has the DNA TGCGCCAGCAGCCCCGGGACCGGGACAGATACGCAGTATTTT.

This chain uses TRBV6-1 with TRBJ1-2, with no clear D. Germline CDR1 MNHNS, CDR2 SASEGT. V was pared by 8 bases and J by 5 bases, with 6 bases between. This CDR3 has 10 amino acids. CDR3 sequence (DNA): TGTGCCAGCTGGGATTATGGCTACACCTTC. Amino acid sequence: CASWDYGYTF.

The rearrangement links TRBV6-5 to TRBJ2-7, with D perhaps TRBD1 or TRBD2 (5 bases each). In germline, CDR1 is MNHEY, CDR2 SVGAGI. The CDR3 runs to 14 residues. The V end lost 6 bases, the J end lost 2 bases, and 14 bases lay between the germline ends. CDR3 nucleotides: TGTGCCAGCAGCCGCCGGGACGGCCCCTACGAGCAGTACTTC. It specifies CASSRRDGPYEQYF.

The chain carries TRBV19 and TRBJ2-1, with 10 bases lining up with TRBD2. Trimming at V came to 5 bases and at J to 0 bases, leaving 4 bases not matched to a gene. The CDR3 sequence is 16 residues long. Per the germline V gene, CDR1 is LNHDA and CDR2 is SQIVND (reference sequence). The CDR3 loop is CASSLAGVSSYNEQFF. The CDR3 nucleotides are TGTGCCAGTAGTCTAGCGGGAGTGAGCTCCTACAATGAGCAGTTCTTC.

The CDR3 DNA reads TGTGCCAGTAGTATAGGAACAGGGTACTATGGCTACACCTTC. It translates to CASSIGTGYYGYTF. This chain links TRBV19 with TRBJ1-2, with D tentatively TRBD1 (6 bases). Trimming removed 1 base at V and 3 bases at J, with 9 bases between. Germline CDR1 LNHDA, CDR2 SQIVND (reference sequence). There are 14 residues in the CDR3.

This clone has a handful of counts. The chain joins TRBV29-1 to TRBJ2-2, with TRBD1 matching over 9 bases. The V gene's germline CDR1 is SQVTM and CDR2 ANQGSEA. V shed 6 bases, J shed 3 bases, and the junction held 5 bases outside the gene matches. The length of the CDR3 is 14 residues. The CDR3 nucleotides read TGCAGCGTCAGTAGGACAGGGGACACCGGGGAGCTGTTTTTT. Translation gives CSVSRTGDTGELFF.

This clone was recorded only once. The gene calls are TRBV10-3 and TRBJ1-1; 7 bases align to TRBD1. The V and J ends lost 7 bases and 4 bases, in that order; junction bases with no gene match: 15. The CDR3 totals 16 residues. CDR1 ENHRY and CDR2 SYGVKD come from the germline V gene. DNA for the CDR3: TGTGCCATCAAAGGGGCCCCGGGACAGCGCGGCACTGAAGCTTTCTTT. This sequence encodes CAIKGAPGQRGTEAFF.

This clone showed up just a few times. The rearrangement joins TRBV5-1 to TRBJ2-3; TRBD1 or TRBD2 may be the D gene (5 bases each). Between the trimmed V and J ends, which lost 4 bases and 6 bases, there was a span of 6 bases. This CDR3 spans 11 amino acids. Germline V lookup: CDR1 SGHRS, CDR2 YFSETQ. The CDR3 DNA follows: TGCGCCAGCAGCGAGGGGGATACGCAGTATTTT. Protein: CASSEGDTQYF.

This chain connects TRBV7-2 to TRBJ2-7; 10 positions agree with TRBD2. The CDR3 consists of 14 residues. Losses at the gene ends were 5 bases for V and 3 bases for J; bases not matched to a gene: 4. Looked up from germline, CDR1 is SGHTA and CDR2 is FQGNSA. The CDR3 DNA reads TGTGCCAGCAGCCCGGGACTAGCGTTCTACGAGCAGTACTTC. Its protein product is CASSPGLAFYEQYF.

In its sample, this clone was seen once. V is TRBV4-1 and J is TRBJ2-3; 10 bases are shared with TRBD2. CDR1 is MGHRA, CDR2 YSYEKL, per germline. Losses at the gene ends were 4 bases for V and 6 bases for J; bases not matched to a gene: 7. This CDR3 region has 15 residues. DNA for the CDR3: TGCGCCAGCAGCCTGAGCGGGGGGGTTATGGATACGCAGTATTTT. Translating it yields CASSLSGGVMDTQYF.

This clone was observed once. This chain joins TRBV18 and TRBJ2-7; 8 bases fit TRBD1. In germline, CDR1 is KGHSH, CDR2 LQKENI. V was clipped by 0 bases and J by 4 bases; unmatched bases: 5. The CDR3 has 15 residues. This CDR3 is CASSPPQGAAYEQYF. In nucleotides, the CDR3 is TGTGCCAGCTCACCACCGCAGGGGGCGGCGTACGAGCAGTACTTC. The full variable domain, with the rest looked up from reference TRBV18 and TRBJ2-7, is NAGVMQNPRHLVRRRGQEARLRCSPMKGHSHVYWYRQLPEEGLKFMVYLQKENIIDESGMPKERFSAEFPKEGPSILRIQQVVRGDSAAYFCASSPPQGAAYEQYFGPGTRLTVT.

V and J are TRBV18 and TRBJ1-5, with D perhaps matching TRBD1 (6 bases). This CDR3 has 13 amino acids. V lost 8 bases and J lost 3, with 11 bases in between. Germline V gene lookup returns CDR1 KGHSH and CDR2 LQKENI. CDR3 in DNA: TGTGCCAGCCAGGGGAGTTCCAATCAGCCCCAGCATTTT. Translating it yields CASQGSSNQPQHF.

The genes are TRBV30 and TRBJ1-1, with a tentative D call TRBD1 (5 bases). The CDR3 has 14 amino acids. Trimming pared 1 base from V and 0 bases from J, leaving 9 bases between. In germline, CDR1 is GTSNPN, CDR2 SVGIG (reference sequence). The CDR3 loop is CAWSEGMMNTEAFF. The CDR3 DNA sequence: TGTGCCTGGAGTGAGGGGATGATGAACACTGAAGCTTTCTTT.

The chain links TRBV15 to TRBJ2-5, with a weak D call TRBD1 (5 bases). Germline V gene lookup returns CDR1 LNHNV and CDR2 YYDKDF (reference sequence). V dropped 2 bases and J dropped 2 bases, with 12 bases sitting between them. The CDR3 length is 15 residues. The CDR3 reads CATSRLAGLQETQYF. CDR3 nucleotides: TGTGCCACCAGCAGATTGGCAGGGTTACAAGAGACCCAGTACTTC.

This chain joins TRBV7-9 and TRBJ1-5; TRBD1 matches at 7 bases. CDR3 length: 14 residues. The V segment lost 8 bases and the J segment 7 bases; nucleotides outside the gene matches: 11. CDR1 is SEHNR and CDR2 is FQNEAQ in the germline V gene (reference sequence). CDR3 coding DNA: TGTGCCAGCGCCCGCGGACAGGCGGGGCAGCCCCAGCATTTT. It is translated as CASARGQAGQPQHF.

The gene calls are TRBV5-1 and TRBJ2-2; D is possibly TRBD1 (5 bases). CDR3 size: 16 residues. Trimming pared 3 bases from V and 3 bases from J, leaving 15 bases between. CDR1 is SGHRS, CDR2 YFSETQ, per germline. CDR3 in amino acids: CASSSPVRTYTGELFF. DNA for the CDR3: TGCGCCAGCAGCTCTCCCGTGAGGACATACACCGGGGAGCTGTTTTTT.

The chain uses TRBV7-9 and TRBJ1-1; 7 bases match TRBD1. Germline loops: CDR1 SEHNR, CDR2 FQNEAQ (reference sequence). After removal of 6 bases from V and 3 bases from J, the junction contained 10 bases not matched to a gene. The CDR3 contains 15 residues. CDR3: CASSQPRGRDTEAFF. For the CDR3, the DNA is TGTGCCAGCAGTCAACCAAGGGGGCGCGACACTGAAGCTTTCTTT.

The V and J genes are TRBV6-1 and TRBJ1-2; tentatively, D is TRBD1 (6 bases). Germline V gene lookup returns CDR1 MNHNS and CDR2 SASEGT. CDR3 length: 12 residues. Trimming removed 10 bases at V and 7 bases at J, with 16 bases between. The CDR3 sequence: CATLVGAGGYTF. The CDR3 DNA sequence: TGTGCCACCCTCGTGGGGGCGGGTGGCTACACCTTC.

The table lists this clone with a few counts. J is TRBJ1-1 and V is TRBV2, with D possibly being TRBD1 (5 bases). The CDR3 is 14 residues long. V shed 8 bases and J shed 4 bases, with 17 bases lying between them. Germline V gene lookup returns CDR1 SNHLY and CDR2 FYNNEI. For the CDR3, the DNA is TGTGCCAGCGAAATTCGGGGCGGTGGCACTGAAGCTTTCTTT. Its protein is CASEIRGGGTEAFF.

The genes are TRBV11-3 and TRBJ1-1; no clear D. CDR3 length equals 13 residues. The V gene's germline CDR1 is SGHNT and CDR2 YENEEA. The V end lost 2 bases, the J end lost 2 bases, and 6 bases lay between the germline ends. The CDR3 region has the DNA TGTGCCAGCAGCTTATGGAGTAACACTGAAGCTTTCTTT. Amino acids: CASSLWSNTEAFF.

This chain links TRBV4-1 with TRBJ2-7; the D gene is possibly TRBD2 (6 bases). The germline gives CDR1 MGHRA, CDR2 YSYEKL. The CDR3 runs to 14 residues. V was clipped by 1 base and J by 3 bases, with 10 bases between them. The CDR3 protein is CASSQVAGSYEQYF. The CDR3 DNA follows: TGCGCCAGCAGCCAAGTTGCCGGGAGCTACGAGCAGTACTTC.

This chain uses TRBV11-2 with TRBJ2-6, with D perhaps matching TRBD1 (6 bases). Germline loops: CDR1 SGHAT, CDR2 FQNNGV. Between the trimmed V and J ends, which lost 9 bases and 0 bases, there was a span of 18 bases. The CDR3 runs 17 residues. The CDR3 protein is CASAPGHGNSGANVLTF. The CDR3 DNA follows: TGTGCCAGTGCCCCGGGACACGGAAACTCTGGGGCCAACGTCCTGACTTTC.

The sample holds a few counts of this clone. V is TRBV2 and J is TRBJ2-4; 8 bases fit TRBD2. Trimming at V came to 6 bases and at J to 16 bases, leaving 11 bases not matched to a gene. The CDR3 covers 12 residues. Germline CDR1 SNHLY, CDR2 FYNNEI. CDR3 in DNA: TGTGCCAGCAGCTCCGGGGGGGGGTATCCCTACTTC. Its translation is CASSSGGGYPYF.

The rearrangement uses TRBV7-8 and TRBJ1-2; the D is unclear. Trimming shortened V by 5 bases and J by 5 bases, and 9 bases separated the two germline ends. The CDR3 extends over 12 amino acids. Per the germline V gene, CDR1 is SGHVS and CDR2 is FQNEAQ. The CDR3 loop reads CASSQALYGYTF. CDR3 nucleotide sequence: TGTGCCAGCAGCCAGGCGTTATATGGCTACACCTTC.